This T cell receptor beta chain was retrieved from a study of T cell responses to AZD1222 COVID-19 vaccine. Study background: Whether given at about 4 or about 12 weeks, second doses were pooled.

Looked up from germline, CDR1 is MNHNY and CDR2 is SVGAGI (reference sequence). The CDR3 runs to 16 residues. V was pared by 5 bases and J by 1 base, with 5 bases of the junction left unmatched. Study-wide results and caveats: Only after the peak T cell response were repertoires sampled. Just a handful of AZD1222 recipients tested seropositive at baseline.

This clone has just one count. The antigen remains undetermined. Measured with immunoSEQ multiplex PCR; TCRdb has only the in-frame clones, and not every one. The repertoire includes over 75,000 clones, roughly nine tenths of them detected once, and around 3% sits in the top ten. The specimen was peripheral blood, collected on day 0 of AZD1222 vaccination. The chain joins TRBV6-6 to TRBJ1-5, with 10 bases matching TRBD1. The clonotype originates from an adult in good health. CDR3 protein: CASSQRTGGSNQPQHF. The CDR3 DNA sequence: TGTGCCAGCAGTCAACGGACAGGGGGGAGCAATCAGCCCCAGCATTTT.